These T cell receptor beta chains were read from a single sample in a study of OX40 agonist ivuxolimab in advanced cancers. TCRdb keeps only in-frame clones here, not all; method: immunoSEQ multiplex PCR. Of 1,500 to 2,000 clones detected, around 70% appear once; the ten largest clones hold 37%. Sequenced here: CD4+ or CD8+ T cells sorted from blood, sampled in a trial of the OX40 agonist ivuxolimab. The source is an adult with an advanced solid tumor such as melanoma, head and neck, liver or kidney cancer. Both conserved end residues are part of each CDR3. The D gene is left open where the match is weak. Part of the rows lack a size; the others show once, few, many or a class for expanded clones.

d_call: TRBD2; clone_size: .; j_call: TRBJ2-3; v_call: TRBV9; cdr3_nt: TGTGCCAGCAGCGTCGGACTAGCGGGGGGGCTTGGAGATACGCAGTATTTT; cdr3_aa: CASSVGLAGGLGDTQYF
d_call: TRBD2; clone_size: .; j_call: TRBJ2-3; v_call: TRBV5-8; cdr3_nt: TGTGCCAGCAGCAAAACCGGGACTAGCGGGGGAGATACGCAGTATTTT; cdr3_aa: CASSKTGTSGGDTQYF
d_call: .; clone_size: .; j_call: TRBJ1-2; v_call: TRBV5-5; cdr3_nt: TGTGCCAGCAGCTTGGTCGCGGGCGGTGGCTACACCTTC; cdr3_aa: CASSLVAGGGYTF
d_call: .; clone_size: .; j_call: TRBJ1-2; v_call: TRBV5-4; cdr3_nt: TGTGCCAGCAGCGCCCGTGGGCAGGGGAACTATGGCTACACCTTC; cdr3_aa: CASSARGQGNYGYTF
d_call: TRBD2; clone_size: .; j_call: TRBJ2-1; v_call: TRBV9; cdr3_nt: TGTGTCAGCAGCCCGACGGGGGGGCTGGTTGAGCAGTTCTTC; cdr3_aa: CVSSPTGGLVEQFF
d_call: .; clone_size: .; j_call: TRBJ1-2; v_call: TRBV10-3; cdr3_nt: TGTGCCAGCAGTTACGAGGAGGGCAGGGTCGATGGCTACACCTTC; cdr3_aa: CASSYEEGRVDGYTF
d_call: TRBD1; clone_size: large; j_call: TRBJ2-2; v_call: TRBV7-8; cdr3_nt: TGTGCCAGCAGAGCCGGGACAGGGGTTCGGGGGGAGCTGTTTTTT; cdr3_aa: CASRAGTGVRGELFF
d_call: .; clone_size: .; j_call: TRBJ1-1; v_call: TRBV7-6; cdr3_nt: TGTGCCAGCAGCTCGGAGGGGGGCGAAGGTTTCGCTTTCTTT; cdr3_aa: CASSSEGGEGFAFF
d_call: .; clone_size: .; j_call: TRBJ1-2; v_call: TRBV27; cdr3_nt: TGTGCCAGCAGTTTATATGGGACGGCGAGCTATGGCTACACCTTC; cdr3_aa: CASSLYGTASYGYTF
d_call: .; clone_size: large; j_call: TRBJ1-2; v_call: TRBV6-9; cdr3_nt: TGTGCCAGCAGTTACGAGGAGGGCAGGGTCGATGGCTACACCTTC; cdr3_aa: CASSYEEGRVDGYTF
d_call: .; clone_size: few; j_call: TRBJ1-6; v_call: TRBV7-3; cdr3_nt: TGTGCCAGCAGCCCCGGAGGAGACGCTAATTCACCCCTCCACTTT; cdr3_aa: CASSPGGDANSPLHF
d_call: TRBD2; clone_size: .; j_call: TRBJ2-1; v_call: TRBV27; cdr3_nt: TGTGCCAGCAGTTTCGCGGGGGGGGCCAGGGAGCAGTTCTTC; cdr3_aa: CASSFAGGAREQFF
d_call: .; clone_size: .; j_call: TRBJ2-7; v_call: TRBV5-8; cdr3_nt: TGTGCCAGCAGCTTGGTACTTTCTGCGTCGGGGGGCGATTCCTACGAGCAGTACTTC; cdr3_aa: CASSLVLSASGGDSYEQYF
d_call: .; clone_size: .; j_call: TRBJ2-3; v_call: TRBV7-8; cdr3_nt: TGTGCCAGCAGCTTATTTCCAGGCACAGATACGCAGTATTTT; cdr3_aa: CASSLFPGTDTQYF
d_call: TRBD1; clone_size: few; j_call: TRBJ1-2; v_call: TRBV10-3; cdr3_nt: TGTGCCATCAGGAAGGGACAGGGAGAGTATGGCTACACCTTC; cdr3_aa: CAIRKGQGEYGYTF
d_call: TRBD1; clone_size: .; j_call: TRBJ1-1; v_call: TRBV5-3; cdr3_nt: TGTGCCAGAAGCCCCCCAAATGCTAGGACAGGGGGGAACACTGAAGCTTTCTTT; cdr3_aa: CARSPPNARTGGNTEAFF
d_call: .; clone_size: .; j_call: TRBJ1-2; v_call: TRBV7-4; cdr3_nt: TGTGCCAGCACCCTAATTAGTGAGTTAATCTATGGCTACACCTTC; cdr3_aa: CASTLISELIYGYTF
d_call: .; clone_size: .; j_call: TRBJ1-1; v_call: TRBV5-1; cdr3_nt: TGCGCCAGCAGCTTGGAGTCGGCAGGTGAAGCTTTCTTT; cdr3_aa: CASSLESAGEAFF
d_call: .; clone_size: few; j_call: TRBJ2-2; v_call: TRBV5-1; cdr3_nt: TGCGCCAGCAGCTTGCAGCCGGAGTACACCGGGGAGCTGTTTTTT; cdr3_aa: CASSLQPEYTGELFF
d_call: .; clone_size: few; j_call: TRBJ1-3; v_call: TRBV6-1; cdr3_nt: TGTGCCAGCAGTTCTTCTGATGGGTCTGGAAACACCATATATTTT; cdr3_aa: CASSSSDGSGNTIYF
d_call: .; clone_size: .; j_call: TRBJ2-3; v_call: TRBV2; cdr3_nt: TGTGCCAGCAGTGATGTCAGCCGAAGCACAGATACGCAGTATTTT; cdr3_aa: CASSDVSRSTDTQYF
d_call: TRBD1; clone_size: .; j_call: TRBJ2-6; v_call: TRBV6-4; cdr3_nt: TGTGCCAGCAGTGAGACAGGGGCGACTGGGGCCAACGTCCTGACTTTC; cdr3_aa: CASSETGATGANVLTF
d_call: .; clone_size: .; j_call: TRBJ1-2; v_call: TRBV6-1; cdr3_nt: TGTGCCAGCGGGGACGTCCGTGGCTACACCTTC; cdr3_aa: CASGDVRGYTF